Below, 31 T cell receptor beta chains from the same sample are listed, as sequenced in a study of CD8+ T cells in alopecia areata. RNA was extracted and reverse transcribed into cDNA as the sequencing template. Some clones are missing from TCRdb's copy, which holds only in-frame ones; the method was immunoSEQ multiplex PCR. The sample has some 180,000 clones, over 55% seen once. Here the sequenced sample was CD4+ T cells sorted from blood, taken at week 0. These receptors were obtained from a human donor with alopecia areata.

Remarks on this clone: The same CDR3 is also encoded by other DNA sequences in this sample. The chain carries TRBV4-3 and TRBJ2-5, with 7 bases lining up with TRBD2. Losses at the gene ends were 1 base for V and 5 bases for J; bases not matched to a gene: 7. The CDR3 has 15 residues. Per the germline V gene, CDR1 is LGHNA and CDR2 is YSLEER. The CDR3 DNA reads TGCGCCAGCAGCCAAGTAACGGGGGGAGGGGAGACCCAGTACTTC. This sequence encodes CASSQVTGGGETQYF.

This clone was counted a single time. The V and J genes are TRBV30 and TRBJ1-1; no clear D. Trimming cost V 0 bases and J 2 bases, with 7 bases left between them. From germline, CDR1 is GTSNPN and CDR2 SVGIG (reference sequence). This CDR3 contains 13 residues. CDR3: CAWSVERNTEAFF. DNA of the CDR3: TGTGCCTGGAGTGTTGAACGAAACACTGAAGCTTTCTTT.

The rearrangement links TRBV19 to TRBJ2-7; D could derive from TRBD1 or TRBD2 (6 bases each). CDR1 is LNHDA, CDR2 SQIVND, per germline (reference sequence). The CDR3 runs to 16 residues. Trimming removed 7 bases at V and 4 bases at J, with 23 bases between. In DNA form, the CDR3 reads TGTGCCAGTACCCCAGAGGGAGGACAGCACCCGTACGAGCAGTACTTC. It specifies CASTPEGGQHPYEQYF.

This chain links TRBV5-1 with TRBJ2-5, with unresolved D. The ends were cut back, 2 bases at V and 4 bases at J, with 18 bases in the middle. Germline V gives CDR1 SGHRS, CDR2 YFSETQ. This CDR3 contains 16 residues. CDR3 nucleotide sequence: TGCGCCAGCAGCTTAGGACGGCTTGCACCGAGAGAGACCCAGTACTTC. Protein: CASSLGRLAPRETQYF.

Regarding this clone: Other DNA sequences in the sample encode the same CDR3. The chain combines TRBV29-1 with TRBJ2-1; 7 positions agree with TRBD1. CDR3 size: 11 residues. After removal of 6 bases from V and 5 bases from J, the junction contained 1 base not matched to a gene. Germline V gene sequence: CDR1 SQVTM, CDR2 ANQGSEA. CDR3 protein: CSVDRDNEQFF. DNA for the CDR3: TGCAGCGTCGACAGGGACAATGAGCAGTTCTTC.

This chain's CDR3 is CASSPGTGNQETQYF. The CDR3 DNA is TGTGCCAGCAGTCCCGGGACAGGGAACCAAGAGACCCAGTACTTC. The chain joins TRBV2 to TRBJ2-5; 9 nucleotides agree with TRBD1. The junction had 4 bases not matched to a gene; V was cut back by 5 bases and J by 0 bases. The germline V gene encodes CDR1 SNHLY and CDR2 FYNNEI. CDR3 size: 15 residues.

The rearrangement joins TRBV18 to TRBJ1-2; weak D call: TRBD1 (5 bases). The CDR3 sequence is 15 residues long. Germline V gene lookup returns CDR1 KGHSH and CDR2 LQKENI. V lost 2 bases and J 5 bases, leaving 15 bases between the germline ends. The CDR3 is CASSPSSQGGYGYTF. CDR3 bases: TGTGCCAGCTCACCATCGTCCCAGGGAGGGTATGGCTACACCTTC.

The rearrangement joins TRBV29-1 to TRBJ1-1, with unresolved D. Germline values: CDR1 SQVTM, CDR2 ANQGSEA. The CDR3 consists of 12 residues. V dropped 1 base and J dropped 3 bases, with 6 bases sitting between them. The DNA for the CDR3 is TGCAGCGTTGAAGGGTTTGACACTGAAGCTTTCTTT. Translation: CSVEGFDTEAFF.

The V call is TRBV5-1, the J call TRBJ1-5; a possible D gene is TRBD1 (6 bases). CDR1 SGHRS and CDR2 YFSETQ come from the germline V gene. The CDR3 spans 14 residues. Trimming left V 4 bases short and J 1 base short, with 9 bases between. CDR3 sequence reads: CASSVGGSNQPQHF. In nucleotides, the CDR3 is TGCGCCAGCAGCGTAGGGGGAAGCAATCAGCCCCAGCATTTT.

The V call is TRBV29-1, the J call TRBJ2-7; 8 bases are shared with TRBD1. Germline loops: CDR1 SQVTM, CDR2 ANQGSEA. This CDR3 is built from 17 residues. V dropped 2 bases and J dropped 4; count of bases not matched to a gene: 16. In nucleotides, the CDR3 is TGCAGCGTTGAACCCCTCGTGCCCCAGGGGGCTAGGTACGAGCAGTACTTC. Protein sequence: CSVEPLVPQGARYEQYF.

The V and J genes are TRBV2 and TRBJ2-5; tentative D call: TRBD1 (5 bases). The end of the DNA aligns better with TRBJ2-7, so the J call may be wrong. Germline-derived CDR1 and CDR2 are SNHLY and FYNNEI. The CDR3 has 14 residues. The CDR3 nucleotides are TGTGCCAGCAGTGATATAGGGGTCTCCTACGAGCAGTACTTC. It yields the protein CASSDIGVSYEQYF.

The chain carries TRBV11-2 and TRBJ1-4; no clear D. Germline V gives CDR1 SGHAT, CDR2 FQNNGV. Between the trimmed V and J ends, which lost 0 bases and 3 bases, there was a span of 8 bases. There are 15 residues in the CDR3. This chain's CDR3 is CASSLDGKSNEKLFF. In DNA form, the CDR3 reads TGTGCCAGCAGCTTAGATGGGAAGTCTAATGAAAAACTGTTTTTT.

Only one count was recorded for this clone. This chain links TRBV7-2 with TRBJ2-3; TRBD2 might be the D (5 bases). The CDR3 is 14 amino acids. The germline V and J ends were trimmed by 8 bases and 5 bases, with 17 bases remaining between them. CDR1 and CDR2 (germline): SGHTA, FQGNSA. CDR3 sequence: CASRRSRLGDTQYF. The CDR3 nucleotides read TGTGCCAGCCGGAGGTCCCGGTTAGGAGATACGCAGTATTTT. The full variable domain, completed using reference TRBV7-2 and TRBJ2-3, is GAGVSQSPSNKVTEKGKDVELRCDPISGHTALYWYRQSLGQGLEFLIYFQGNSAPDKSGLPSDRFSAERTGGSVSTLTIQRTQQEDSAVYLCASRRSRLGDTQYFGPGTRLTVL.

The V and J genes are TRBV30 and TRBJ1-2; 8 bases match TRBD1. Germline CDR1 GTSNPN, CDR2 SVGIG (reference sequence). CDR3 size: 13 residues. J gave up 3 bases and V 4 bases, and 4 bases lay outside the gene matches. The CDR3 is CAWNAGGDYGYTF. The CDR3 DNA reads as TGTGCCTGGAATGCAGGGGGCGACTATGGCTACACCTTC. The variable domain in full, with the rest retrieved from reference TRBV30 and TRBJ1-2, is SQTIHQWPATLVQPVGSPLSLECTVEGTSNPNLYWYRQAAGRGLQLLFYSVGIGQISSEVPQNLSASRPQDRQFILSSKKLLLSDSGFYLCAWNAGGDYGYTFGSGTRLTVV.

The DNA of the CDR3 is TGCGCCAGCAGCTTGGTGGGACAGCTTTACGAGCAGTACTTC. This translates into CASSLVGQLYEQYF. The chain is built from TRBV5-1 and TRBJ2-7; 7 nucleotides line up with TRBD1. This CDR3 contains 14 residues. Losses at the gene ends were 0 bases for V and 4 bases for J; bases not matched to a gene: 4. Germline CDR1 is SGHRS and CDR2 is YFSETQ.

The gene calls are TRBV30 and TRBJ1-2; TRBD1 matches 10 bases. The CDR3 covers 14 residues. With 6 bases clipped from V and 4 bases from J, the junction kept 8 bases outside the gene matches. Germline lookup yields CDR1 GTSNPN and CDR2 SVGIG (reference sequence). CDR3 sequence (DNA): TGTGCCTGCCTTGACAGGGGGCTACCCTATGGCTACACCTTC. Translated: CACLDRGLPYGYTF.

The chain links TRBV30 to TRBJ1-5; tentative D call: TRBD1 (6 bases). This CDR3 is 15 amino acids long. CDR1 and CDR2 (germline): GTSNPN, SVGIG (reference sequence). Trimming took off 2 bases at V and 0 bases at J, with 11 bases between the two ends. The CDR3 sequence: CAWSQGTYSNQPQHF. CDR3 sequence (DNA): TGTGCCTGGAGTCAGGGGACGTATAGCAATCAGCCCCAGCATTTT.

The gene calls are TRBV6-5 and TRBJ2-7, with D possibly being TRBD2 (5 bases). The V end lost 6 bases, the J end lost 3 bases, and 18 bases lay between the germline ends. The CDR3 runs to 15 residues. Per germline, CDR1 MNHEY and CDR2 SVGAGI. The CDR3 bases are TGTGCCAGCAGCCCCGCGGAGCGGAGTAACTACGAGCAGTACTTC. It codes for CASSPAERSNYEQYF.

The genes are TRBV14 and TRBJ2-4, with 9 bases lining up with TRBD1. The CDR3 spans 13 residues. The trim removed 6 bases at V and 8 bases at J, leaving 5 bases unmatched. The germline V gene has CDR1 SGHDN and CDR2 FVKESK. The CDR3 protein is CASSPGTGYIQYF. The CDR3 DNA follows: TGTGCCAGCAGTCCCGGGACAGGGTACATTCAGTACTTC.

V usage is TRBV25-1 and J usage is TRBJ2-1; no definite D call. Deletions cut 2 bases from V and 6 bases from J, with 11 bases between. The CDR3 is 14 amino acids. Germline lookup yields CDR1 MGHDK and CDR2 SYGVNS. The CDR3: CASSELGLVNEQFF. The CDR3 DNA reads TGTGCCAGCAGTGAACTTGGGCTAGTCAATGAGCAGTTCTTC. Full variable domain (outside the CDR3, taken from reference TRBV25-1 and TRBJ2-1): EADIYQTPRYLVIGTGKKITLECSQTMGHDKMYWYQQDPGMELHLIHYSYGVNSTEKGDLSSESTVSRIRTEHFPLTLESARPSHTSQYLCASSELGLVNEQFFGPGTRLTVL.

The chain links TRBV30 to TRBJ1-1; TRBD1 is a possible D gene (5 bases). This CDR3 spans 12 amino acids. Germline-derived CDR1 and CDR2 are GTSNPN and SVGIG (reference sequence). The germline V and J ends were trimmed by 3 bases and 5 bases, with 10 bases remaining between them. This CDR3 is CAWSDGGTEAFF. The CDR3 DNA reads TGTGCCTGGAGCGACGGGGGTACTGAAGCTTTCTTT.

This clone showed up just a few times. CDR3 DNA: TGTGCCTGGAGTGTCGTGGGGAGGGACAATTCACCCCTCCACTTT. This gives the protein CAWSVVGRDNSPLHF. This chain links TRBV30 with TRBJ1-6; D is perhaps TRBD1 (5 bases). Trimming took off 0 bases at V and 7 bases at J, with 13 bases between the two ends. CDR1 is GTSNPN, CDR2 SVGIG, per germline (reference sequence). The length of the CDR3 is 15 residues. Combining the CDR3 with reference TRBV30 and TRBJ1-6 gives the whole variable domain SQTIHQWPATLVQPVGSPLSLECTVEGTSNPNLYWYRQAAGRGLQLLFYSVGIGQISSEVPQNLSASRPQDRQFILSSKKLLLSDSGFYLCAWSVVGRDNSPLHFGNGTRLTVT.

The genes are TRBV29-1 and TRBJ2-7; 9 bases fit TRBD2. This CDR3 is 16 amino acids long. CDR1 and CDR2 from the germline V gene are SQVTM and ANQGSEA. The V segment lost 0 bases and the J segment 0 bases; nucleotides outside the gene matches: 6. The CDR3 nucleotides are TGCAGCGTTGAAGACGCGAGCGGGAGGAACTCCTACGAGCAGTACTTC. Protein sequence: CSVEDASGRNSYEQYF.

This chain uses TRBV13 with TRBJ1-6; 9 nucleotides line up with TRBD1. CDR3 size: 12 residues. V shed 5 bases, J shed 19 bases, and the junction held 9 bases outside the gene matches. Germline loops: CDR1 PRHDT, CDR2 FYEKMQ (reference sequence). The CDR3 here is CASSPRTGVWHF. DNA of the CDR3: TGTGCCAGCAGCCCGAGGACAGGGGTCTGGCACTTT.

This chain connects TRBV2 to TRBJ1-1; D remains unclear. The CDR3 consists of 11 residues. V lost 5 bases, J lost 6 bases, and 7 bases lay in between. Germline V gene lookup returns CDR1 SNHLY and CDR2 FYNNEI. The CDR3 loop is CASSWGPEAFF. The CDR3 DNA is TGTGCCAGCAGTTGGGGTCCTGAAGCTTTCTTT.

The chain joins TRBV4-3 to TRBJ1-2; no definite D call. Trimming left V 0 bases short and J 7 bases short, with 6 bases between. CDR1 and CDR2 (germline): LGHNA, YSLEER. This CDR3 is 12 amino acids long. CDR3 protein: CASSQDQFGYTF. The CDR3 nucleotides read TGCGCCAGCAGCCAAGACCAGTTTGGCTACACCTTC.

This clone was seen a handful of times. The rearrangement links TRBV7-2 to TRBJ2-1; 7 nucleotides align to TRBD2. The CDR3 length is 12 residues. V gave up 6 bases and J gave up 10 bases; unmatched junction bases: 6. Germline values: CDR1 SGHTA, CDR2 FQGNSA. CDR3 sequence: CASSFPGLEQFF. In DNA form, the CDR3 reads TGTGCCAGCAGTTTCCCGGGACTAGAGCAGTTCTTC.

This rearrangement joins TRBV7-2 to TRBJ1-6, with D hard to call. The CDR3 contains 19 residues. With 5 bases removed from V and 5 bases from J, the gap between germline ends came to 25 bases. Per the germline V gene, CDR1 is SGHTA and CDR2 is FQGNSA. CDR3 coding DNA: TGTGCCAGCAGCCCTTATCTGGACGGCCCCCCAACACATAATTCACCCCTCCACTTT. Protein product: CASSPYLDGPPTHNSPLHF.

The rearrangement joins TRBV4-1 to TRBJ1-2; 9 bases are shared with TRBD1. Germline loops: CDR1 MGHRA, CDR2 YSYEKL. V lost 1 base, J lost 4 bases, and 4 bases stayed unmatched. CDR3 length equals 15 residues. The CDR3 is CASSQGTGEGYGYTF. CDR3 nucleotides: TGCGCCAGCAGCCAAGGGACAGGGGAAGGCTATGGCTACACCTTC.

The chain uses TRBV9 and TRBJ2-3; 9 nucleotides match TRBD1. This CDR3 spans 15 amino acids. V lost 3 bases and J lost 0; bases outside the gene matches: 2. CDR1 and CDR2 (germline): SGDLS, YYNGEE. CDR3 in amino acids: CASSGTGASTDTQYF. Here the CDR3 DNA reads TGTGCCAGCAGCGGGACAGGGGCCAGCACAGATACGCAGTATTTT.

Worth noting for this clone: At one of its ends the junction is not consistent with the germline gene, which may arise from a read error. This chain uses TRBV30 with TRBJ2-5; 11 nucleotides agree with TRBD2. From germline, CDR1 is GTSNPN and CDR2 SVGIG (reference sequence). The CDR3 is 15 amino acids. CDR3 coding DNA: TGTGCCTGGAGTGTGACTAGCGGGAAGGGAGAGACCCAGCACTTC. Its translation is CAWSVTSGKGETQHF.